This T cell receptor beta chain emerged from a study of OX40 agonist ivuxolimab in advanced cancers. The table lists this clone with a count of one. V was cut by 4 bases and J by 3 bases, with 11 bases left in between. The CDR3 spans 13 residues. Germline CDR1 and CDR2: SGHKS and YYEKEE (reference sequence). The assay was immunoSEQ multiplex PCR, and TCRdb's table has in-frame clones only and misses some. The sample yields fewer than 75,000 clones, 87% seen once. The rearrangement uses TRBV5-5 and TRBJ2-7, with a weak D call TRBD1 (6 bases). This specimen was CD4+ or CD8+ T cells sorted from blood, taken in a trial of the OX40 agonist ivuxolimab. The TCR was taken from an adult with an advanced solid tumor such as melanoma, head and neck, liver or kidney cancer. CDR3 in amino acids: CASSDTGFYEQYF. The CDR3 DNA sequence: TGTGCCAGCAGCGACACAGGGTTCTACGAGCAGTACTTC.